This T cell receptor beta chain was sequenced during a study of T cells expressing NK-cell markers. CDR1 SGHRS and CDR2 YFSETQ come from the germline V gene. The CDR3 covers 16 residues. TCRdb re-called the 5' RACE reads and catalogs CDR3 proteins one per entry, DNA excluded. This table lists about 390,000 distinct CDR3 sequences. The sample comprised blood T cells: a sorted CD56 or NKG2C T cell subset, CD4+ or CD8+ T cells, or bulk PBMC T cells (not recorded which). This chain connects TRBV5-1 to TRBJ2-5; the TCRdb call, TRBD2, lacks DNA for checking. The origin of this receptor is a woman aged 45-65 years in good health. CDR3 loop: CASSLGPPSGRETQYF. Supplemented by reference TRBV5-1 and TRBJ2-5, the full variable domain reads KAGVTQTPRYLIKTRGQQVTLSCSPISGHRSVSWYQQTPGQGLQFLFEYFSETQRNKGNFPGRFSGRQFSNSRSEMNVSTLELGDSALYLCASSLGPPSGRETQYFGPGTRLLVL.